This TCR beta chain was identified in a study of identical twins. The CDR3 sequence is 16 residues long. Germline V lookup: CDR1 LNHNV, CDR2 YYDKDF (reference sequence). Trimming took 1 base from V and 3 from J, leaving 14 bases between them. Template switching added a universal primer site; cDNA carried unique molecular identifiers. TCRdb passed the 5' RACE reads through MiXCR, listing each CDR3 protein once. The sample records about 900,000 distinct CDR3 sequences, roughly an eighth being singletons. This same sample was also part of a study on yellow fever vaccine responses in identical twins.

Specimen: PBMCs. This chain connects TRBV15 to TRBJ2-3; a possible D gene is TRBD2 (5 bases). The TCR originated in a woman between 18 and 29 years old in good health. The CDR3 DNA reads TGTGCCACCAGCAGAGCCCCCTGGGGAGCGACAGATACGCAGTATTTT. This sequence encodes CATSRAPWGATDTQYF.